This entry is about one T cell receptor (beta chain). Antigen: not known. Trimming took off 1 base at V and 0 bases at J, with 9 bases between the two ends. Looked up from germline, CDR1 is LNHNV and CDR2 is YYDKDF (reference sequence). The CDR3 loop spans 16 amino acids. This sample stems from a study of cytomegalovirus exposure and HLA in healthy donors. Generated by immunoSEQ multiplex PCR, the TCRdb table keeps only in-frame clones and is missing some. The table shows 130,000 or so clones, with around 90% occurring only once. Study-wide points: Testing in vitro showed a few CMV-associated chains specific for CMV antigens. The authors enumerated 150 to 200 TCR beta chains as linked to cytomegalovirus. According to a subsequent analysis, TCR clusters from the first cohort were inclined to appear together in the roughly 110 validation repertoires. Rarity characterized most TCR sequences, yet some public TCRs appeared in many donors.

V is TRBV15 and J is TRBJ2-2; D is ambiguous. Sequencing input: PBMCs. This TCR was recovered from a woman aged 18-30 years in good health and CMV-seronegative. The CDR3 sequence is CATSRVRSPNTGELFF. In DNA form, the CDR3 reads TGTGCCACCAGCAGAGTACGCAGTCCGAACACCGGGGAGCTGTTTTTT.